This paragraph reports one T cell receptor (beta chain). Original processing methods: Cell counts per sample came from amplifying reference gene primers. Some clones are missing from TCRdb's copy, which holds only in-frame ones; the method was immunoSEQ multiplex PCR. V, J and clone size are those of that table, while D and trimming were read from the DNA. Of about 83,000 clones listed, approximately 86% are singletons. CDR3 length equals 14 residues. The ends were cut back, 1 base at V and 6 bases at J, with 13 bases in the middle. Germline assignment: CDR1 SGHNT and CDR2 YYREEE (reference sequence). This sample stems from a study of blood T cell repertoires in COVID-19.

This chain uses TRBV5-4 with TRBJ1-1; D is uncertain. This sequence originates from a woman between 45 and 60 years old with active or convalescent COVID-19. The sequenced material came from peripheral blood. The CDR3 loop reads CASSLFSQQSEAFF. CDR3 coding DNA: TGTGCCAGCAGCTTGTTTAGCCAACAATCTGAAGCTTTCTTT.